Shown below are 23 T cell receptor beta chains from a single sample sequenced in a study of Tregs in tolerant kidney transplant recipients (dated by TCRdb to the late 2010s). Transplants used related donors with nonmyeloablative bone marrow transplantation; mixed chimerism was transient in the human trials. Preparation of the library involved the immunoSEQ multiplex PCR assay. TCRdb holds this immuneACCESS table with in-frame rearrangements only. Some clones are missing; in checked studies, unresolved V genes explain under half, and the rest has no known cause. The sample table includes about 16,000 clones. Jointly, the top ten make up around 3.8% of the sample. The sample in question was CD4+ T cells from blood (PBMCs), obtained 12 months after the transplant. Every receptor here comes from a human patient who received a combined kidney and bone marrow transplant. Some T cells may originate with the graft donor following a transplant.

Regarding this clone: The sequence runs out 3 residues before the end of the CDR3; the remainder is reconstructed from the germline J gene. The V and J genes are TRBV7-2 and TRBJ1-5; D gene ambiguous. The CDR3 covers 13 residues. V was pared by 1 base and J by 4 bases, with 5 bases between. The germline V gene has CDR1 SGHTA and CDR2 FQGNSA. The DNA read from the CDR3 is TGTGCCAGCAGCTTAGTACGGAATCAGCCC. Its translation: CASSLVRNQP. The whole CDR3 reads CASSLVRNQPQHF.

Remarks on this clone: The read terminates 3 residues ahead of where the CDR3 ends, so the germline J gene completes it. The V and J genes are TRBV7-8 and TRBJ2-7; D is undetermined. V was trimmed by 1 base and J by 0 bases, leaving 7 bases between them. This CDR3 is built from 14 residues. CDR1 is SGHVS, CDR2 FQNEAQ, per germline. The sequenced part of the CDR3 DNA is TGTGCCAGCAGCTTAGTAGCTCCCTCCTACGAG. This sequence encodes CASSLVAPSYE. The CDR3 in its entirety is CASSLVAPSYEQYF.

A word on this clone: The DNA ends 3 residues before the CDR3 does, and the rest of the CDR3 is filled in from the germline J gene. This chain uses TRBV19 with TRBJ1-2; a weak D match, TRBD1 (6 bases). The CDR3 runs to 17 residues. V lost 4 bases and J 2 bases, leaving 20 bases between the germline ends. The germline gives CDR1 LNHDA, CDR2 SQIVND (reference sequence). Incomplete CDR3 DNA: TGTGCCAGTAGTACTAGCTCCCCGAGGACAGTCAACTATGGC. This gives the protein CASSTSSPRTVNYG. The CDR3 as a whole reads CASSTSSPRTVNYGYTF.

This CDR3 reads CSAEARTSGRGGAYEQYF. CDR3 DNA, as far as it was read: TGCAGTGCTGAGGCCCGGACTAGCGGGAGAGGGGGGGCCTACGAG. The rearrangement links TRBV20-1 to TRBJ2-7; 13 bases align to TRBD2. The sequence runs out 3 residues before the end of the CDR3; the remainder is reconstructed from the germline J gene. CDR1 and CDR2 from the germline V gene are DFQATT and SNEGSKA (reference sequence). V gave up 5 bases and J gave up 2 bases; unmatched junction bases: 15. This CDR3 is built from 18 residues.

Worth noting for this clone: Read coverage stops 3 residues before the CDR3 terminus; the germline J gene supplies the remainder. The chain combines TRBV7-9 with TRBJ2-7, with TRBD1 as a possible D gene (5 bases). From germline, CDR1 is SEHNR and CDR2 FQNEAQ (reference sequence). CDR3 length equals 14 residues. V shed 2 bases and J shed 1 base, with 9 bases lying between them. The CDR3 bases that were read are TGTGCCAGCAGCTTAATGACAGATTCCTACGAG. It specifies CASSLMTDSYE. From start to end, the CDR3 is CASSLMTDSYEQYF.

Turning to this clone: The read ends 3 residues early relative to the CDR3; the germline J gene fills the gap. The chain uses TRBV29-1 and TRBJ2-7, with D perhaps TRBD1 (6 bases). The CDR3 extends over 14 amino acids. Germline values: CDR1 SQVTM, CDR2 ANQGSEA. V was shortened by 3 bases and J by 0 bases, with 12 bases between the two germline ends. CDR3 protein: CSVESLTGSYEQYF. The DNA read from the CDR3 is TGCAGCGTTGAGTCCTTGACAGGCTCCTACGAG.

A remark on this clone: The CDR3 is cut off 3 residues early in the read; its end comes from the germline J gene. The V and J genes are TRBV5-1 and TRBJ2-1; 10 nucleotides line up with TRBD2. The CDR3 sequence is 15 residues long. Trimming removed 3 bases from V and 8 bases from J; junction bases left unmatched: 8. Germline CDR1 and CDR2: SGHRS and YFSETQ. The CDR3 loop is CASSSAGGFRYEQFF. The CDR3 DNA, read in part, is TGCGCCAGCAGCTCAGCGGGAGGGTTTCGTTATGAG.

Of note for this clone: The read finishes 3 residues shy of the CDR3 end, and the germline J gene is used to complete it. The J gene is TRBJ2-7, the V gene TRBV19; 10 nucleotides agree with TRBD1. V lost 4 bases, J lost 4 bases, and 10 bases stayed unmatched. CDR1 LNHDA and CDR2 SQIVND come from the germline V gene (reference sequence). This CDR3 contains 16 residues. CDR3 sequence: CASSRGPGQGVYEQYF. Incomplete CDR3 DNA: TGTGCCAGTAGTAGAGGTCCCGGACAGGGGGTGTACGAG.

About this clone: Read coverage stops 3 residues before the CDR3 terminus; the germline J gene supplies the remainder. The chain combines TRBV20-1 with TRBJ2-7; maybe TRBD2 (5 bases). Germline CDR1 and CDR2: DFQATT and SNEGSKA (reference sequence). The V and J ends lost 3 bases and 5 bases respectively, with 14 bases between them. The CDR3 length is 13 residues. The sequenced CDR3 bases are TGCAGTGCTAGGCTGACTACGATCGACGAG. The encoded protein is CSARLTTIDE. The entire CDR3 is CSARLTTIDEQYF.

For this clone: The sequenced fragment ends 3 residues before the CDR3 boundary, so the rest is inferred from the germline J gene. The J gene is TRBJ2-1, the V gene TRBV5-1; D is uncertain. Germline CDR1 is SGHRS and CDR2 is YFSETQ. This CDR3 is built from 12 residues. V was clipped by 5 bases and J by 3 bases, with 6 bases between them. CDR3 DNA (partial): TGCGCCAGCAGGCAGGACTACAATGAG. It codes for CASRQDYNE. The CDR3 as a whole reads CASRQDYNEQFF.

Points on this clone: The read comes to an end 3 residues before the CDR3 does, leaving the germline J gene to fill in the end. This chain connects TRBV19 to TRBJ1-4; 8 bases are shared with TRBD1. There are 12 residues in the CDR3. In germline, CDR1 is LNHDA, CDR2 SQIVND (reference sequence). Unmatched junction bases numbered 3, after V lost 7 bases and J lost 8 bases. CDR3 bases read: TGTGCCAGTAATCGACAGGGGGAAAAA. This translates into CASNRQGEK. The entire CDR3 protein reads CASNRQGEKLFF.

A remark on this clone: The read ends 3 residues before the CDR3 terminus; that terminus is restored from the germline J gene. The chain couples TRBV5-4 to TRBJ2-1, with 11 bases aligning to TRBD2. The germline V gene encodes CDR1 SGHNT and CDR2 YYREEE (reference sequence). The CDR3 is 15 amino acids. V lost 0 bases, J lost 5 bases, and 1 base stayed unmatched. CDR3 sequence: CASSLGLAGNNEQFF. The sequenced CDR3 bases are TGTGCCAGCAGCTTGGGACTAGCGGGAAACAATGAG.

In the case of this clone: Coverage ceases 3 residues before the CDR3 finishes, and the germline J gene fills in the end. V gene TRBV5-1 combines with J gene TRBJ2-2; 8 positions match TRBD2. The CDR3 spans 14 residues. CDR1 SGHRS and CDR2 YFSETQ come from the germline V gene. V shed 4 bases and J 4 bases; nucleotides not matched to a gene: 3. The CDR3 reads CASSLGTSTGELFF. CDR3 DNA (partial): TGCGCCAGCAGCCTTGGGACTAGCACCGGGGAG.

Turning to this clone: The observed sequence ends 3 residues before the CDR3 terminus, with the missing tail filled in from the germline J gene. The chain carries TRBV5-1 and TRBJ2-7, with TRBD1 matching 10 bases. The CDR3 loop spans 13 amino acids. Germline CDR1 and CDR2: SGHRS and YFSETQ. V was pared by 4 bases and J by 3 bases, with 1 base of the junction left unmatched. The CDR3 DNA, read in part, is TGCGCCAGCAGCCGGGACAGGGGCTACGAG. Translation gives CASSRDRGYE. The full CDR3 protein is CASSRDRGYEQYF. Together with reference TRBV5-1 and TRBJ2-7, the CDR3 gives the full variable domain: KAGVTQTPRYLIKTRGQQVTLSCSPISGHRSVSWYQQTPGQGLQFLFEYFSETQRNKGNFPGRFSGRQFSNSRSEMNVSTLELGDSALYLCASSRDRGYEQYFGPGTRLTVT.

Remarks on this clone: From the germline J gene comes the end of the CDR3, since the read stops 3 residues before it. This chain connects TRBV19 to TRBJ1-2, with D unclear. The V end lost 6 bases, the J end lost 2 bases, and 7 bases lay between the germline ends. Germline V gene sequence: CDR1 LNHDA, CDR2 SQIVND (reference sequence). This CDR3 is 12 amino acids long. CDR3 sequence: CASRFQNYGYTF. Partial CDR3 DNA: TGTGCCAGTAGGTTTCAGAACTATGGC.

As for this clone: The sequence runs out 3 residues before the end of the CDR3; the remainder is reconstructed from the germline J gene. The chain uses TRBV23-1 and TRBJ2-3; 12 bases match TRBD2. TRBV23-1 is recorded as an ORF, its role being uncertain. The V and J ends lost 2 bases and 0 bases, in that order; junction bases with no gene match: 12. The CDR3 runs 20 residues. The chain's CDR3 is CASSQLDRGLAGSSTDTQYF. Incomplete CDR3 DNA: TGCGCCAGCAGTCAACTGGACAGAGGACTAGCGGGATCTAGCACAGATACG.

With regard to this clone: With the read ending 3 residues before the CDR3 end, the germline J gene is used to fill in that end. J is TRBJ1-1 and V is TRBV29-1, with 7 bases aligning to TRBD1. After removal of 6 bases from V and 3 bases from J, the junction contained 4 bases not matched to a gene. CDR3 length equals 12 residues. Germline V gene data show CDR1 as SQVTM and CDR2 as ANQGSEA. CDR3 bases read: TGCAGCGTCAAACAGGGGTACACTGAA. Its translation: CSVKQGYTE. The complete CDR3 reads CSVKQGYTEAFF.

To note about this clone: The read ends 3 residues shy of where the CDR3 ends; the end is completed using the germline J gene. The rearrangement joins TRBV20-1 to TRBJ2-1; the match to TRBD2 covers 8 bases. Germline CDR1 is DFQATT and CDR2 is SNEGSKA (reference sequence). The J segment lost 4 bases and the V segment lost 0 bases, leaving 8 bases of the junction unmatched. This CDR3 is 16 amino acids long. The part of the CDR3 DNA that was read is TGCAGTGCTAGAGATCGAGCGGGAGCGGGGTACAATGAG. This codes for CSARDRAGAGYNE. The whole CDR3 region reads CSARDRAGAGYNEQFF.

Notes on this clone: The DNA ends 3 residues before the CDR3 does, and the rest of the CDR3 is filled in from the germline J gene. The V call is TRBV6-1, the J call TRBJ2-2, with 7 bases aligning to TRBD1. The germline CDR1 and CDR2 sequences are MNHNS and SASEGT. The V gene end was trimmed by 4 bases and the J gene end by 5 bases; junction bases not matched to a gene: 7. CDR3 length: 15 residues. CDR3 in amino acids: CASSVDRTQTGELFF. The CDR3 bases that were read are TGTGCCAGCAGTGTGGACAGGACTCAGACCGGGGAG.

The sequenced CDR3 bases are TGCAGTGCTAGAGATGTAAGGGGGCTGGGAGAAAAA. Its translation is CSARDVRGLGEK. The entire CDR3 protein reads CSARDVRGLGEKLFF. The J gene is TRBJ1-4, the V gene TRBV20-1; 7 bases are a match to TRBD1. The missing CDR3 end, 3 residues past where the read stops, is filled in from the germline J gene. The CDR3 has 15 amino acids. V shed 0 bases, J shed 8 bases, and the junction held 9 bases outside the gene matches. Per the germline V gene, CDR1 is DFQATT and CDR2 is SNEGSKA (reference sequence).

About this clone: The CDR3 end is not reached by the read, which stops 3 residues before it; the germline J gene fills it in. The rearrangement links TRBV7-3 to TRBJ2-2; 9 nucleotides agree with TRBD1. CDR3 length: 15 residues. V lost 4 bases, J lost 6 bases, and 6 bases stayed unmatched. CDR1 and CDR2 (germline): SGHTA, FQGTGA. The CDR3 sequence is CASSSEDRGAGELFF. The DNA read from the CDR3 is TGTGCCAGCAGCTCCGAGGACAGGGGAGCCGGGGAG.

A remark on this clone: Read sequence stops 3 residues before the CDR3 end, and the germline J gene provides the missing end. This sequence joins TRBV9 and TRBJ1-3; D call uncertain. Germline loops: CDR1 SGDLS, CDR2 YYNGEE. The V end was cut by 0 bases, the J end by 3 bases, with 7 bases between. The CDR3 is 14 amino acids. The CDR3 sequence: CASSVGTVGNTIYF. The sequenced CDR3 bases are TGTGCCAGCAGCGTAGGCACAGTTGGAAACACC.

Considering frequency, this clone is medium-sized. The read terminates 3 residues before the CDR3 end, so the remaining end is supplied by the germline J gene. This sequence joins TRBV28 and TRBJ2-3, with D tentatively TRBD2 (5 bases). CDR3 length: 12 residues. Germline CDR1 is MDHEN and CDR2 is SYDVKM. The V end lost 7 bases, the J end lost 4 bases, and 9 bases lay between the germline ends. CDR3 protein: CASTAEADTQYF. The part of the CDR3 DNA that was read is TGTGCCAGCACCGCGGAGGCAGATACG.